A single sample is the source of the 14 T cell receptor beta chains below, sequenced in a study of blood T cell repertoires in COVID-19. Generated by immunoSEQ multiplex PCR, the TCRdb table keeps only in-frame clones and is missing some. Altogether 200,000 or so clones are present, 65% to 85% being singletons, with the ten largest covering less than 8.5%. Sequencing was performed on PBMCs or T cells enriched from blood (not recorded which). These receptors were obtained from a man aged 35-49 years who had recovered from COVID-19.

V and J are TRBV5-1 and TRBJ1-2; D not resolved. V lost 4 bases and J 0 bases, leaving 10 bases between the germline ends. The V gene's germline CDR1 is SGHRS and CDR2 YFSETQ. The CDR3 extends over 14 amino acids. CDR3 coding DNA: TGCGCCAGCAGCCCAGCGCAAGCTAACTATGGCTACACCTTC. This translates into CASSPAQANYGYTF.

As DNA, the CDR3 is TGTGCCAGCAGTTTTGGGGCAGGAAATAACAATGAGCAGTTCTTC. It is translated as CASSFGAGNNNEQFF. The chain employs TRBV27 and TRBJ2-1, with D possibly being TRBD1 (5 bases). V shed 3 bases and J shed 5 bases, with 14 bases lying between them. Germline CDR1 and CDR2: MNHEY and SMNVEV (reference sequence). The CDR3 runs 15 residues.

The V call is TRBV25-1, the J call TRBJ1-5, with D tentatively TRBD1 (5 bases). Germline lookup yields CDR1 MGHDK and CDR2 SYGVNS. This CDR3 comprises 15 residues. Trimming cost V 2 bases and J 3 bases, with 11 bases left between them. This chain's CDR3 is CASSERGSFNQPQHF. Written as DNA, the CDR3 is TGTGCCAGCAGTGAAAGGGGCAGCTTCAATCAGCCCCAGCATTTT.

This clone was observed a single time. The gene calls are TRBV28 and TRBJ1-1; TRBD1 agrees at 8 bases. Germline CDR1 MDHEN, CDR2 SYDVKM. The trim removed 7 bases at V and 1 base at J, leaving 8 bases unmatched. This CDR3 contains 15 residues. The CDR3 sequence is CASTDPGTGNTEAFF. CDR3 DNA sequence: TGTGCCAGCACCGACCCCGGGACAGGGAACACTGAAGCTTTCTTT.

V usage is TRBV5-1 and J usage is TRBJ2-7; weak D call: TRBD2 (5 bases). The CDR3 spans 12 residues. Trimming left V 5 bases short and J 6 bases short, with 12 bases between. Germline lookup yields CDR1 SGHRS and CDR2 YFSETQ. CDR3 amino acids: CASRTGSGEQYF. CDR3 sequence (DNA): TGCGCCAGCAGAACGGGGAGCGGCGAGCAGTACTTC.

This clone was counted once. Other DNA sequences from this sample encode an identical CDR3 as well. The chain carries TRBV20-1 and TRBJ2-5; D is ambiguous. The CDR3 length is 10 residues. CDR1 and CDR2 from the germline V gene are DFQATT and SNEGSKA (reference sequence). V lost 6 bases and J 1 base, leaving 3 bases between the germline ends. CDR3 protein: CSASQETQYF. As DNA, the CDR3 is TGCAGTGCCAGCCAAGAGACCCAGTACTTC.

The chain carries TRBV2 and TRBJ1-4, with 7 nucleotides matching TRBD1. V gave up 4 bases and J gave up 7 bases; unmatched junction bases: 6. This CDR3 has 14 amino acids. From germline, CDR1 is SNHLY and CDR2 FYNNEI. The CDR3 region has the DNA TGTGCCAGCAGTGGGAGACAGGGCGGTGAAAAACTGTTTTTT. Protein: CASSGRQGGEKLFF.

J is TRBJ1-4 and V is TRBV6-5; 9 nucleotides match TRBD1. After removal of 7 bases from V and 8 bases from J, the junction contained 8 bases not matched to a gene. Germline V gene lookup returns CDR1 MNHEY and CDR2 SVGAGI. The CDR3 totals 14 residues. The CDR3 spells CASTRTGAREKLFF. DNA of the CDR3: TGTGCCAGCACAAGGACAGGGGCGAGGGAAAAACTGTTTTTT.

This clone turned up a few times. V gene TRBV28 combines with J gene TRBJ1-2; tentative D call: TRBD1 (6 bases). The CDR3 is 12 residues long. Germline V gene lookup returns CDR1 MDHEN and CDR2 SYDVKM. The V and J ends lost 5 bases and 5 bases respectively, with 9 bases between them. The CDR3 DNA reads TGTGCCAGCAGTCAGGGGAAATATGGCTACACCTTC. This gives the protein CASSQGKYGYTF.

This chain joins TRBV7-8 and TRBJ2-5, with TRBD2 matching over 10 bases. V was clipped by 7 bases and J by 5 bases; unmatched bases: 22. Germline lookup yields CDR1 SGHVS and CDR2 FQNEAQ. CDR3 length equals 19 residues. The CDR3 sequence: CASISRTSLSGGERETQYF. CDR3 sequence (DNA): TGTGCCAGCATCTCACGCACGAGCCTGAGCGGGGGGGAAAGGGAGACCCAGTACTTC.

V gene TRBV6-5 combines with J gene TRBJ1-5; D unclear. V was trimmed by 4 bases and J by 2 bases, leaving 15 bases between them. Germline values: CDR1 MNHEY, CDR2 SVGAGI. This CDR3 comprises 16 residues. The CDR3 nucleotides read TGTGCCAGCAGTTTCAGACGGGTCGCTGGCAATCAGCCCCAGCATTTT. Translation: CASSFRRVAGNQPQHF.

The chain joins TRBV21-1 to TRBJ1-4. TRBV21-1 is a known pseudogene. The CDR3 contains 14 residues. CDR3 loop: CASIPRRSGEKLFF. The CDR3, as DNA: TGTGCCAGCATCCCTAGGAGGAGCGGTGAAAAACTGTTTTTT.

As concerns this clone: A junction end diverges from the germline sequence, so it may reflect a read error. V is TRBV15 and J is TRBJ1-1; 7 nucleotides line up with TRBD1. The CDR3 spans 15 residues. Germline CDR1 LNHNV, CDR2 YYDKDF (reference sequence). As DNA, the CDR3 is TGTGCCATCAGCTATACTGGGACAGAGAACACTGAAGCTTTCTTT. Protein sequence: CAISYTGTENTEAFF.

The CDR3 bases are TGCGCCAGCAGCCCCCTCGAAGGGGCCAATCAGCCCCAGCATTTT. This codes for CASSPLEGANQPQHF. The chain links TRBV4-1 to TRBJ1-5; D may be TRBD1 (5 bases). The V gene's germline CDR1 is MGHRA and CDR2 YSYEKL. CDR3 length: 15 residues. With 4 bases removed from V and 3 bases from J, the gap between germline ends came to 13 bases.